These T cell receptor beta chains were read from a single sample in a study of T cell repertoires in cytomegalovirus infection. These receptors have no known antigen. From the reads, TCRdb called clonotypes with MiXCR, one entry per CDR3 protein. The sample yields 700,000 to 850,000 distinct CDR3 sequences, 32% seen once. Sequenced here: cultured CD8+ T cells from PBMCs, sampled from culture after CMV antigen stimulation. Every receptor here comes from a human donor in good health (CMV status not recorded). Some clones in this sample may be carry-over from other donors' samples. CDR3s include the opening cysteine and the closing phenylalanine or tryptophan. The D gene is left open where the match is weak. Clone size is shown for a subset of rows, as once, few, many or a class of expanded clone.

>few|TRBV6-6|.|TRBJ2-3
TGTGCCAGCACCGGCAGGTTGGGGACAGATACGCAGTATTTT
CASTGRLGTDTQYF
>many|TRBV7-6|TRBD2|TRBJ2-1
TGTGCCAGCAGCTTAGCAGGGACTAGCGGAGACTACAATGAGCAGTTCTTC
CASSLAGTSGDYNEQFF
>few|TRBV27|.|TRBJ2-7
TGTGCCAGCAGCCAGGACAGATTCTCCTACGAGCAGTACTTC
CASSQDRFSYEQYF
>.|TRBV5-6|.|TRBJ2-1
TGTGCCAGCAGCCCGGGGGCCAGGGCCGCTGCTTTATCCAATGAGCAGTTCTTC
CASSPGARAAALSNEQFF
>.|TRBV29-1|.|TRBJ1-3
TGCAGCGTAAGCGCCCTCATTGGAAACACCATATATTTT
CSVSALIGNTIYF
>few|TRBV7-9|.|TRBJ1-4
TGTGCCAGCCGCCGGGCTGGGGGGAGGACTGAAAAACTGTTTTTT
CASRRAGGRTEKLFF
>.|TRBV19|.|TRBJ1-1
TGTGCCAGTAGTATCCTTCCAGGAGGGAACACTGAAGCTTTCTTT
CASSILPGGNTEAFF
>few|TRBV7-8|.|TRBJ2-3
TGTGCCAGCAGCTTAGGAGACAGCAGAACAGATACGCAGTATTTT
CASSLGDSRTDTQYF
>.|TRBV19|.|TRBJ1-3
TGTGCCAGTAATAGCTTCTCTGGAAACACCATATATTTT
CASNSFSGNTIYF
>.|TRBV12-5|TRBD1|TRBJ1-2
TGTGCTAGTGGTCAGACAGGGGGGGGAAACTATGGCTACACCTTC
CASGQTGGGNYGYTF
>.|TRBV20-1|TRBD2|TRBJ2-1
TGCAGTGCTATTCCGGGGACTAACAATGAGCAGTTCTTC
CSAIPGTNNEQFF
>few|TRBV6-5|TRBD2|TRBJ2-2
TGTGCCAGCAGTTACTTCGGGGCTAGCGGGGGCGCCGGGGAGCTGTTTTTT
CASSYFGASGGAGELFF
>few|TRBV19|.|TRBJ1-6
TGTGCCAGTAGTCCCTTGGACAGACGATTAAGTATGGATTCACCCCTCCACTTT
CASSPLDRRLSMDSPLHF
>few|TRBV5-5|TRBD2|TRBJ2-1
TGTGCCAGCAGGGAGACTAGCGGGGGGAACAATGAGCAGTTCTTC
CASRETSGGNNEQFF
>.|TRBV4-3|.|TRBJ1-4
TGCGCCAGCAGCCAAGACAGGGTCAGAACTAATGAAAAACTGTTTTTT
CASSQDRVRTNEKLFF
>.|TRBV5-6|TRBD1|TRBJ2-2
TGTGCCAGCAGCTTGATGGACAGGGGGTCCGGGGAGCTGTTTTTT
CASSLMDRGSGELFF
>few|TRBV19|.|TRBJ2-3
TGTGCCAGTAGCTATTCGGACGACACAGATACGCAGTATTTT
CASSYSDDTDTQYF
>.|TRBV5-6|TRBD1|TRBJ1-5
TGTGCCAGCAGCCGGGAGGGAGACAGGGGCCAGCCCCAGCATTTT
CASSREGDRGQPQHF
>.|TRBV29-1|.|TRBJ2-3
TGCAGCGTTGAATGGACGGGACCCACAGATACGCAGTATTTT
CSVEWTGPTDTQYF
>few|TRBV7-9|.|TRBJ1-2
TGTGCCAGCAGCTTAGGGATGGATGGCTACACCTTC
CASSLGMDGYTF
>.|TRBV5-5|.|TRBJ2-1
TGTGCCAGCAGTTGGACTCGGAGCTCCTACAATGAGCAGTTCTTC
CASSWTRSSYNEQFF
>.|TRBV6-5|.|TRBJ2-1
TGTGCCAGCAGATCCCAAGAGCCCAATGAGCAGTTCTTC
CASRSQEPNEQFF
>.|TRBV7-6|TRBD1|TRBJ1-4
TGTGCCAGCAGCGAGGGACAGGGTCGCACTAATGAAAAACTGTTTTTT
CASSEGQGRTNEKLFF
>few|TRBV5-1|.|TRBJ1-1
TGCGCCAGCAGCTCAGACAGTCCTGAAGCTTTCTTT
CASSSDSPEAFF
>few|TRBV12-3/TRBV12-4|.|TRBJ1-1
TGTGCCAGCAGTTTATGGTGGGAGTCCACTGAAGCTTTCTTT
CASSLWWESTEAFF
>few|TRBV2|.|TRBJ1-1
TGTGCCAGCAGTGCTAGCGGAGGCACTGAAGCTTTCTTT
CASSASGGTEAFF
>.|TRBV19|TRBD1|TRBJ2-7
TGTGCCAGTAGCATGGGACAGGGAATAACCTACGAGCAGTACTTC
CASSMGQGITYEQYF
>.|TRBV5-4|.|TRBJ1-4
TGTGTCAGCAGCTCGGGAGCTAATGAAAAACTGTTTTTT
CVSSSGANEKLFF
>.|TRBV28|TRBD1|TRBJ2-1
TGTGCCAGCAGTTCCTCTACGGACAGGTGGTATGAGCAGTTCTTC
CASSSSTDRWYEQFF
>few|TRBV6-1|.|TRBJ1-2
TGTGCCAGCAGGGACATAGCGAGCAGGGTAAAGGGCTACACCTTC
CASRDIASRVKGYTF
>many|TRBV7-9|.|TRBJ2-4
TGTGCCAGCAGCCCCCAGGCCGGAGCCAAAAACATTCAGTACTTC
CASSPQAGAKNIQYF
>.|TRBV2|.|TRBJ2-1
TGTGCCAGCAGTGAGCGGAGAGGGGAGCAGTTCTTC
CASSERRGEQFF
>.|TRBV19|.|TRBJ1-1
TGTGCCAGTAATTTTTTCCTGGAGGACACTGAAGCTTTCTTT
CASNFFLEDTEAFF
>.|TRBV4-1|.|TRBJ1-6
TGCGCCAGCAGCCAAGATACCGGGACCAATTCACCCCTCCACTTT
CASSQDTGTNSPLHF
>few|TRBV4-1|.|TRBJ2-1
TGCGCCAGCAGCCAAGAACGAATTTACAATGAGCAGTTCTTC
CASSQERIYNEQFF
>few|TRBV7-9|TRBD1|TRBJ1-4
TGTGCCAGCAGGTTTAAGGGTGGACAGGAGAATGAAAAACTGTTTTTT
CASRFKGGQENEKLFF
>few|TRBV28|.|TRBJ1-5
TGTGTCAGCAGTTTAGTCCCTCAGTTCAGGGGCGGCAATCAGCCCCAGCATTTT
CVSSLVPQFRGGNQPQHF
>few|TRBV7-9|.|TRBJ1-1
TGTGCCAGCAGCCCCCCACAAGGGAACACTGAAGCTTTCTTT
CASSPPQGNTEAFF
>.|TRBV27|TRBD2|TRBJ2-1
TGTGCCAGCAGTTTCCACCCCGGGACTAGCGGTTACAATGAGCAGTTCTTC
CASSFHPGTSGYNEQFF
>.|TRBV28|.|TRBJ1-1
TGTGCCAGCAGATTCTACGTGAGCCGAACTGAAGCTTTCTTT
CASRFYVSRTEAFF
>few|TRBV7-9|TRBD1|TRBJ2-2
TGTGCCAGCAGCCCTCCGGGACAGTCGAACACCGGGGAGCTGTTTTTT
CASSPPGQSNTGELFF
>few|TRBV6-6|.|TRBJ2-4
TGTGCCAGCATCCCTCGAGGCAGGGATACCAAAAACATTCAGTACTTC
CASIPRGRDTKNIQYF
>.|TRBV6-1|.|TRBJ2-2
TGTGCCAGCAGTGGACCCCTAGAAGCAGGGTACAGGGAAGACACCGGGGAGCTGTTTTTT
CASSGPLEAGYREDTGELFF
>many|TRBV7-2|.|TRBJ1-2
TGTGCCAGCAGCTTAGGAAGGGCCCGAGTTGGCTACACCTTC
CASSLGRARVGYTF
>.|TRBV18|.|TRBJ2-3
TGTGCCAGCTCACCGGCACGAGTAGTTGATACGCAGTATTTT
CASSPARVVDTQYF
>few|TRBV6-1|.|TRBJ1-3
TGTGCCAGCAGTGAACAAGCCAGAGGCTCTGGAAACACCATATATTTT
CASSEQARGSGNTIYF
>.|TRBV4-3|.|TRBJ1-2
TGCGCCAGCAGCCAAGATAAGGGGCTAAACTATGGCTACACCTTC
CASSQDKGLNYGYTF
>.|TRBV20-1|.|TRBJ2-2
TGCAGTGCTAGAGATTGGGGCAGGGCCGGGGAGCTGTTTTTT
CSARDWGRAGELFF